This is a list of T cell receptor beta chains from one sample in a study of shared clonotypes between healthy human individuals. TCRdb's table, derived via immunoSEQ multiplex PCR, lists solely in-frame clones and lacks some. The profile shows approximately 720,000 clones, about 91% of them singletons. The sample consisted of naive CD8+ T cells sorted from blood. These receptors were taken from a man aged 30 to 45 in good health. Each CDR3 is given with its conserved first and last residue. D genes are given only for firm matches. A clone size is listed for some rows: how often the clone was seen (once, few, many), or a class if it is expanded.

TRBD1	TRBV5-6	few	TRBJ1-1	CASSQQGSTEAFF	TGTGCCAGCAGCCAACAGGGGAGCACTGAAGCTTTCTTT
NA	TRBV13	NA	TRBJ1-1	CASSRRTYPNTEAFF	TGTGCCAGCAGCCGCAGGACCTACCCGAACACTGAAGCTTTCTTT
TRBD1	TRBV11-2	NA	TRBJ2-1	CASSLVGGSGTVDNEQFF	TGTGCCAGCAGCTTAGTAGGCGGGTCTGGGACAGTCGACAATGAGCAGTTCTTC
TRBD1	TRBV6-1	NA	TRBJ2-7	CASSFIAGTGYEQYF	TGTGCCAGCAGTTTCATTGCGGGGACAGGATACGAGCAGTACTTC
TRBD2	TRBV13	few	TRBJ2-1	CASSSGTSGNNEQFF	TGTGCCAGCAGCTCTGGGACTAGCGGAAACAATGAGCAGTTCTTC
TRBD1	TRBV5-4	NA	TRBJ1-1	CASSFTWTGYPENTEAFF	TGTGCCAGCAGCTTTACTTGGACAGGGTATCCCGAGAACACTGAAGCTTTCTTT
NA	TRBV4-1	NA	TRBJ1-4	CASSQGARELFF	TGCGCCAGCAGCCAAGGTGCACGGGAACTGTTTTTT
NA	TRBV10-3	NA	TRBJ2-1	CAISATGLSYNEQFF	TGTGCCATCAGTGCCACAGGGCTATCCTACAATGAGCAGTTCTTC
NA	TRBV28	NA	TRBJ2-1	CASSSGILKGHPPSSSYNEQFF	TGTGCCAGCAGCTCCGGGATCCTAAAGGGCCACCCCCCATCTAGCTCCTACAATGAGCAGTTCTTC
NA	TRBV27	NA	TRBJ2-7	CASSLSAPTTEQYF	TGTGCCAGCAGTTTATCTGCCCCTACAACCGAGCAGTACTTC
TRBD2	TRBV2	NA	TRBJ2-1	CASELSGLVYNEQFF	TGTGCCAGCGAACTCTCGGGACTAGTGTACAATGAGCAGTTCTTC
NA	TRBV28	NA	TRBJ2-1	CASSPRLTSSYNEQFF	TGTGCCAGCAGTCCCCGCCTGACGAGCTCCTACAATGAGCAGTTCTTC
NA	TRBV4-1	NA	TRBJ1-4	CASSQATPVNEKLFF	TGCGCCAGCAGCCAGGCCACGCCGGTAAATGAAAAACTGTTTTTT
NA	TRBV10-3	NA	TRBJ1-2	CAIRTEDSYGYTF	TGTGCCATCAGAACCGAAGACTCCTATGGCTACACCTTC
TRBD2	TRBV11-2	few	TRBJ2-1	CASIPGLADDHTYNEQFF	TGTGCCAGCATTCCGGGACTAGCGGACGATCATACCTACAATGAGCAGTTCTTC
TRBD2	TRBV9	once	TRBJ2-5	CASSLGLAEETQYF	TGTGCCAGCAGCTTGGGACTAGCGGAAGAGACCCAGTACTTC
NA	TRBV2	NA	TRBJ1-1	CASRGGMNTEAFF	TGTGCCAGCAGGGGGGGCATGAACACTGAAGCTTTCTTT
TRBD2	TRBV5-5	NA	TRBJ2-7	CASSLLAREQYF	TGTGCCAGCAGCTTACTAGCGCGCGAGCAGTACTTC
TRBD2	TRBV18	NA	TRBJ2-1	CASSPSLAGDNEQFF	TGTGCCAGCTCACCATCACTAGCGGGTGACAATGAGCAGTTCTTC
TRBD1	TRBV6-1	NA	TRBJ1-2	CASSEGLGTGVYYGYTF	TGTGCCAGCAGTGAAGGTCTCGGGACAGGGGTTTACTATGGCTACACCTTC
TRBD1	TRBV2	NA	TRBJ1-5	CASTTPGTGNNQPQHF	TGTGCCAGCACTACCCCCGGGACAGGGAACAATCAGCCCCAGCATTTT
NA	TRBV4-1	NA	TRBJ2-7	CASSQDQPYEQYF	TGCGCCAGCAGCCAGGACCAGCCGTACGAGCAGTACTTC
TRBD1	TRBV5-1	once	TRBJ2-7	CASSFGQGKTEQYF	TGCGCCAGCAGCTTTGGACAGGGGAAAACCGAGCAGTACTTC
NA	TRBV7-8	NA	TRBJ1-3	CASSDGEGGRTIYF	TGTGCCAGCAGCGACGGGGAGGGCGGACGGACCATATATTTT
NA	TRBV5-1	NA	TRBJ2-7	CASSLEWHYEQYF	TGCGCCAGCAGCTTGGAGTGGCACTACGAGCAGTACTTC
TRBD2	TRBV11-2	NA	TRBJ2-1	CASSSWEGSDNEQFF	TGTGCCAGCAGCTCTTGGGAGGGTTCGGACAATGAGCAGTTCTTC
NA	TRBV1	NA	TRBJ2-2	CTSSTRVWGELFF	TGCACCAGCAGCACCAGGGTTTGGGGGGAGCTGTTTTTT
TRBD1	TRBV7-9	once	TRBJ2-1	CASSPLPGQGPMYNEQFF	TGTGCCAGCAGCCCTCTCCCGGGACAGGGGCCCATGTACAATGAGCAGTTCTTC
NA	TRBV10-3	once	TRBJ2-1	CAISESRLDYNEQFF	TGTGCCATCAGTGAGTCTCGGCTGGACTACAATGAGCAGTTCTTC
NA	TRBV14	NA	TRBJ2-5	CASSHRGEVYGAYQETQYF	TGTGCCAGCAGCCACCGAGGGGAGGTATACGGAGCGTACCAAGAGACCCAGTACTTC
NA	TRBV27	NA	TRBJ2-1	CASSHTRDEQFF	TGTGCCAGCAGTCATACTAGAGATGAGCAGTTCTTC
NA	TRBV27	NA	TRBJ2-7	CASSPGLKYEQYF	TGTGCCAGCAGTCCGGGACTGAAATACGAGCAGTACTTC
NA	TRBV19	NA	TRBJ2-3	CASSQSTDTQYF	TGTGCCAGTAGCCAAAGCACAGATACGCAGTATTTT
TRBD1	TRBV30	NA	TRBJ2-1	CAWTGTGVLRQFF	TGTGCCTGGACCGGGACAGGGGTTCTTAGGCAGTTCTTC
NA	TRBV15	NA	TRBJ2-1	CATRSLDNYNEQFF	TGTGCCACCAGGTCTTTGGACAACTACAATGAGCAGTTCTTC
TRBD2	TRBV27	NA	TRBJ2-1	CASSTERGPAYNEQFF	TGTGCCAGCAGTACCGAGCGGGGGCCTGCCTACAATGAGCAGTTCTTC
TRBD1	TRBV2	NA	TRBJ1-1	CASSGGGTEIGTEAFF	TGTGCCAGCAGTGGCGGGGGGACAGAAATCGGCACTGAAGCTTTCTTT
NA	TRBV14	NA	TRBJ2-3	CASSQENFTQYF	TGTGCCAGCAGCCAAGAAAATTTTACGCAGTATTTT
TRBD2	TRBV19	NA	TRBJ2-1	CASRASGRPREQFF	TGTGCCAGTAGGGCGAGCGGGAGGCCACGGGAGCAGTTCTTC
NA	TRBV7-6	NA	TRBJ1-4	CASSLDNRAEEKLFF	TGTGCCAGCAGCTTAGATAACCGGGCCGAGGAAAAACTGTTTTTT
NA	TRBV29-1	NA	TRBJ2-1	CSVWGSAGRSYNEQFF	TGCAGCGTTTGGGGGTCGGCGGGACGCTCCTACAATGAGCAGTTCTTC
NA	TRBV4-3	NA	TRBJ2-1	CASSQEWTVNNEQFF	TGCGCCAGCAGCCAAGAATGGACAGTGAACAATGAGCAGTTCTTC
NA	TRBV7-2	NA	TRBJ1-2	CASSSPESYGYTF	TGTGCCAGCAGCTCACCAGAGTCTTATGGCTACACCTTC
NA	TRBV11-2	NA	TRBJ2-7	CASSSTGFNEQYF	TGTGCCAGCAGCTCAACAGGGTTTAACGAGCAGTACTTC
NA	TRBV14	NA	TRBJ2-7	CASSQGDATGEQYF	TGTGCCAGCAGCCAAGGGGACGCGACAGGCGAGCAGTACTTC